The 26 T cell receptor beta chains in this list originate from one sample, sequenced in a study of immune cell composition in non-small cell lung cancer. Only in-frame clones appear in the TCRdb table, and some are missing; sequencing was by immunoSEQ multiplex PCR. The top ten hold approximately 7.5% of the sample, which has 5,500 to 6,000 clones, around 80% seen once. The specimen sequenced was lung tumor tissue. Receptors originate from a human donor with non-small cell lung cancer.

The CDR3 bases are TGCAGCGTCGCGGGACAGCGGAACACTGAAGCTTTCTTT. It yields the protein CSVAGQRNTEAFF. V is TRBV29-1 and J is TRBJ1-1; 7 positions match TRBD1. The junction had 5 bases not matched to a gene; V was cut back by 6 bases and J by 1 base. Germline V gives CDR1 SQVTM, CDR2 ANQGSEA. This CDR3 region has 13 residues.

This chain joins TRBV5-4 and TRBJ1-4; 7 positions match TRBD1. Germline values: CDR1 SGHNT, CDR2 YYREEE (reference sequence). This CDR3 has 15 residues. The V segment lost 0 bases and the J segment 7 bases; nucleotides outside the gene matches: 6. This CDR3 reads CASSLGQGVREKLFF. The CDR3 bases are TGTGCCAGCAGCTTGGGGCAGGGGGTTCGTGAAAAACTGTTTTTT.

Points on this clone: Given a far larger clone just one base away, this is likely a sequencing read error. The chain recombines TRBV4-2 with TRBJ1-1; no clear D. V was shortened by 0 bases and J by 6 bases, with 17 bases between the two germline ends. CDR3 length: 16 residues. From germline, CDR1 is LGHNA and CDR2 YNFKEQ. The CDR3 DNA reads as TGTGCCAGCAGCCAAGAATTTGGCAGCGCTGTCGCTGAAGCTTTCTTT. Encoded protein: CASSQEFGSAVAEAFF.

The sample holds one count of this clone. V usage is TRBV7-2 and J usage is TRBJ2-4, with D possibly being TRBD2 (7 bases). This CDR3 has 15 residues. Germline V gene sequence: CDR1 SGHTA, CDR2 FQGNSA. The V end was cut by 4 bases, the J end by 3 bases, with 13 bases between. The CDR3 DNA sequence: TGTGCCAGCAGCTCGGGGGGCTATAGCAAAAACATTCAGTACTTC. Encoded protein: CASSSGGYSKNIQYF.

This clone is labeled as large. The chain couples TRBV6-5 to TRBJ2-7, with 9 bases matching TRBD1. CDR1 is MNHEY and CDR2 is SVGAGI in the germline V gene. This CDR3 region has 14 residues. V was pared by 4 bases and J by 5 bases, with 6 bases of the junction left unmatched. The CDR3 DNA sequence: TGTGCCAGCAGTTCTACGACAGGGGGGCACGAGCAGTACTTC. Protein product: CASSSTTGGHEQYF.

V gene TRBV10-3 combines with J gene TRBJ1-1; D not certain. The CDR3 is 13 residues long. CDR1 and CDR2 (germline): ENHRY, SYGVKD. V was shortened by 0 bases and J by 9 bases, with 11 bases between the two germline ends. The CDR3 reads CAISESILDQAFF. The DNA of the CDR3 is TGTGCCATCAGTGAGTCGATTTTAGATCAAGCTTTCTTT.

V and J are TRBV2 and TRBJ1-1, with TRBD1 matching over 9 bases. Germline assignment: CDR1 SNHLY and CDR2 FYNNEI. The length of the CDR3 is 14 residues. Germline trimming cut 6 bases from V and 5 bases from J; bases unmatched to any gene: 7. The chain's CDR3 is CASRKGQGRTEAFF. In DNA form, the CDR3 reads TGTGCCAGCAGGAAAGGACAGGGGAGGACTGAAGCTTTCTTT.

This sequence joins TRBV19 and TRBJ1-5, with 7 bases matching TRBD1. The CDR3 has 15 residues. CDR1 is LNHDA, CDR2 SQIVND, per germline (reference sequence). With 5 bases clipped from V and 2 bases from J, the junction kept 6 bases outside the gene matches. CDR3 in amino acids: CASSQGGRGNQPQHF. CDR3 in DNA: TGTGCCAGTAGTCAAGGGGGCCGGGGCAATCAGCCCCAGCATTTT.

This clone is categorized as large (0.1 to 1%). The gene calls are TRBV7-9 and TRBJ2-7; no clear D gene. Between the trimmed V and J ends, which lost 5 bases and 4 bases, there was a span of 6 bases. The germline gives CDR1 SEHNR, CDR2 FQNEAQ (reference sequence). The CDR3 runs 11 residues. The chain's CDR3 is CASSLTYEQYF. CDR3 sequence (DNA): TGTGCCAGCAGCCTGACATACGAGCAGTACTTC.

The chain links TRBV29-1 to TRBJ1-1, with D perhaps TRBD1 (6 bases). This CDR3 comprises 13 residues. The V gene lost 4 bases and the J gene lost 3 bases, with 12 bases spanning the gap. From germline, CDR1 is SQVTM and CDR2 ANQGSEA. The CDR3 DNA reads TGCAGCGTTGCCACAGGGCCGGACACTGAAGCTTTCTTT. It yields the protein CSVATGPDTEAFF.

The rearrangement uses TRBV2 and TRBJ1-5; no clear D gene. The CDR3 has 15 residues. V lost 0 bases, J lost 4 bases, and 10 bases lay in between. Germline loops: CDR1 SNHLY, CDR2 FYNNEI. This CDR3 reads CASSEAWSGNQPQHF. The CDR3 bases are TGTGCCAGCAGTGAAGCGTGGTCAGGAAATCAGCCCCAGCATTTT.

This rearrangement joins TRBV6-1 to TRBJ2-7; D may be TRBD1 (6 bases). The CDR3 extends over 13 amino acids. CDR1 is MNHNS and CDR2 is SASEGT in the germline V gene. Trimming cost V 10 bases and J 6 bases, with 19 bases left between them. Here the CDR3 reads CATGAGGGPEQYF. As DNA, the CDR3 is TGTGCCACAGGGGCGGGTGGTGGACCCGAGCAGTACTTC.

The gene calls are TRBV11-1 and TRBJ2-7; 8 nucleotides agree with TRBD1. V lost 2 bases to trimming and J lost 4 bases; unmatched junction nucleotides: 4. The germline CDR1 and CDR2 sequences are SGHAT and FQDESV (reference sequence). The CDR3 is made up of 14 amino acids. The CDR3 nucleotides read TGTGCCAGCAGCTTAAGGCGGACAGGGTACGAGCAGTACTTC. It yields the protein CASSLRRTGYEQYF.

This rearrangement joins TRBV7-8 to TRBJ2-1; tentative D call: TRBD1 (5 bases). The CDR3 runs to 15 residues. V lost 2 bases and J 3 bases, leaving 11 bases between the germline ends. Germline V gene sequence: CDR1 SGHVS, CDR2 FQNEAQ. CDR3 protein: CASSLQGKFYNEQFF. The CDR3 DNA follows: TGTGCCAGCAGCTTACAGGGTAAGTTCTACAATGAGCAGTTCTTC.

This chain connects TRBV5-1 to TRBJ1-6, with D possibly TRBD1 on 5 matching bases. This CDR3 spans 14 amino acids. V was pared by 6 bases and J by 8 bases, with 15 bases between. Germline-derived CDR1 and CDR2 are SGHRS and YFSETQ. DNA of the CDR3: TGCGCCAGCACCCCCGGGGGGTCCCATTCACCCCTCCACTTT. This encodes CASTPGGSHSPLHF. Full variable domain (outside the CDR3, taken from reference TRBV5-1 and TRBJ1-6): KAGVTQTPRYLIKTRGQQVTLSCSPISGHRSVSWYQQTPGQGLQFLFEYFSETQRNKGNFPGRFSGRQFSNSRSEMNVSTLELGDSALYLCASTPGGSHSPLHFGNGTRLTVT.

This clone was picked up one time. The chain joins TRBV7-6 to TRBJ2-5, with 8 bases aligning to TRBD2. CDR1 and CDR2 from the germline V gene are SGHVS and FNYEAQ. V was pared by 4 bases and J by 2 bases, with 12 bases of the junction left unmatched. This CDR3 is 17 amino acids long. The CDR3 region has the DNA TGTGCCAGCAGCTCCTACGGCCGGGGGGGCCGTCAAGAGACCCAGTACTTC. Its protein is CASSSYGRGGRQETQYF.

This clone was found a few times. V is TRBV13 and J is TRBJ1-6, with 7 bases fitting TRBD1. This CDR3 comprises 14 residues. CDR1 is PRHDT and CDR2 is FYEKMQ in the germline V gene (reference sequence). Trimming took 2 bases from V and 9 from J; bases not matched to a gene: 4. The CDR3 loop reads CASSLNDRVSPLHF. CDR3 coding DNA: TGTGCCAGCAGCTTAAATGACAGGGTTTCACCCCTCCACTTT.

This chain joins TRBV4-3 and TRBJ2-5; 7 nucleotides agree with TRBD2. This CDR3 has 15 amino acids. Looked up from germline, CDR1 is LGHNA and CDR2 is YSLEER. V lost 0 bases, J lost 0 bases, and 1 base stayed unmatched. The CDR3 DNA is TGCGCCAGCAGCCAAGAGGGGGGGTACCAAGAGACCCAGTACTTC. This gives the protein CASSQEGGYQETQYF.

The V call is TRBV7-9, the J call TRBJ1-4; 10 bases line up with TRBD1. The germline gives CDR1 SEHNR, CDR2 FQNEAQ (reference sequence). V lost 3 bases to trimming and J lost 4 bases; unmatched junction nucleotides: 2. The CDR3 loop spans 15 amino acids. The CDR3 loop is CASSLTGGGNEKLFF. As DNA, the CDR3 is TGTGCCAGCAGCTTGACAGGGGGCGGTAATGAAAAACTGTTTTTT. Drawing the rest from reference TRBV7-9 and TRBJ1-4, the complete variable domain is DTGVSQNPRHKITKRGQNVTFRCDPISEHNRLYWYRQTLGQGPEFLTYFQNEAQLEKSRLLSDRFSAERPKGSFSTLEIQRTEQGDSAMYLCASSLTGGGNEKLFFGSGTQLSVL.

This chain links TRBV4-3 with TRBJ1-2; D may be TRBD1 (5 bases). Trimming took 1 base from V and 0 from J, leaving 9 bases between them. Germline lookup yields CDR1 LGHNA and CDR2 YSLEER. This CDR3 has 15 amino acids. CDR3 bases: TGCGCCAGCAGCCAAGTCGCCAGGGCTAACTATGGCTACACCTTC. Amino acids: CASSQVARANYGYTF.

This clone was recorded once. The V gene is TRBV30, the J gene TRBJ1-2; tentatively, D is TRBD1 (5 bases). The CDR3 covers 13 residues. From germline, CDR1 is GTSNPN and CDR2 SVGIG (reference sequence). V lost 0 bases, J lost 4 bases, and 9 bases lay in between. The DNA for the CDR3 is TGTGCCTGGAGTGTAGGGGCTGGCTATGGCTACACCTTC. It encodes CAWSVGAGYGYTF.

The chain is built from TRBV9 and TRBJ2-1; 10 positions agree with TRBD2. In germline, CDR1 is SGDLS, CDR2 YYNGEE. With 9 bases clipped from V and 5 bases from J, the junction kept 5 bases outside the gene matches. This CDR3 region has 13 residues. CDR3 in amino acids: CATQRGGDNEQFF. The CDR3 DNA follows: TGTGCCACCCAGCGGGGGGGGGACAATGAGCAGTTCTTC.

This clone occurred once. The J gene is TRBJ1-2, the V gene TRBV7-2; TRBD1 matches 9 bases. The CDR3 has 12 amino acids. V lost 4 bases, J lost 9 bases, and 3 bases stayed unmatched. Germline V lookup: CDR1 SGHTA, CDR2 FQGNSA. The CDR3 spells CASSWDRESYTF. CDR3 nucleotide sequence: TGTGCCAGCAGCTGGGACAGGGAGAGCTACACCTTC.

The rearrangement uses TRBV5-5 and TRBJ1-2; 8 nucleotides line up with TRBD1. The germline V gene encodes CDR1 SGHKS and CDR2 YYEKEE (reference sequence). This CDR3 has 15 amino acids. V lost 4 bases to trimming and J lost 3 bases; unmatched junction nucleotides: 8. The DNA for the CDR3 is TGTGCCAGCAGCGCCCGGACAGGGAGGGACTATGGCTACACCTTC. This codes for CASSARTGRDYGYTF.

This clone was picked up a small number of times. The CDR3 sequence is CAWSPPFGADEKLFF. The CDR3 DNA reads as TGTGCCTGGAGCCCCCCTTTTGGGGCGGATGAAAAACTGTTTTTT. The chain carries TRBV30 and TRBJ1-4, with a tentative D call TRBD1 (5 bases). The CDR3 runs to 15 residues. The germline gives CDR1 GTSNPN, CDR2 SVGIG (reference sequence). The V and J ends lost 3 bases and 6 bases respectively, with 17 bases between them.

The V and J genes are TRBV7-6 and TRBJ1-6; 7 nucleotides match TRBD1. The CDR3 totals 15 residues. Germline values: CDR1 SGHVS, CDR2 FNYEAQ. The ends lost 5 bases at V and 9 bases at J; junction bases unmatched: 10. DNA of the CDR3: TGTGCCAGCAGCGAAGACAGGGCTATCGGTTCACCCCTCCACTTT. This codes for CASSEDRAIGSPLHF.